Following are 19 T cell receptor beta chains from one sample sequenced in a study of blood T cell repertoires in COVID-19. Generated by immunoSEQ multiplex PCR, the TCRdb table keeps only in-frame clones and is missing some. This sample yields nearly 80,000 clones, of which around 80% are seen a single time; 4.5% to 7% belongs to the top ten. What was sequenced was peripheral blood. These receptors were collected from a man aged 60-69 years with active or convalescent COVID-19.

To note about this clone: Mismatch with germline at one junction end may stem from a read error. The chain joins TRBV6-5 to TRBJ1-2; tentatively, D is TRBD1 (6 bases). This CDR3 contains 14 residues. Germline V gene lookup returns CDR1 MNHEY and CDR2 SVGAGI. As DNA, the CDR3 is TGTGCCAGCAGTTACTCGAGTCAGGGGTTTTTTATCTCCTTC. As protein: CASSYSSQGFFISF.

The V call is TRBV7-6, the J call TRBJ2-7; no firm D call. There are 13 residues in the CDR3. CDR1 is SGHVS, CDR2 FNYEAQ, per germline. Trimming pared 5 bases from V and 1 base from J, leaving 9 bases between. The CDR3 here is CASSQTVSYEQYF. The DNA of the CDR3 is TGTGCCAGCAGCCAAACGGTTTCCTACGAGCAGTACTTC.

The CDR3 region is CASSLGQNTIYF. The CDR3 region has the DNA TGTGCCAGCAGCTTGGGACAAAACACCATATATTTT. This rearrangement joins TRBV28 to TRBJ1-3; D possibly corresponds to TRBD1 (6 bases). The length of the CDR3 is 12 residues. Trimming took off 6 bases at V and 6 bases at J, with 9 bases between the two ends. Per germline, CDR1 MDHEN and CDR2 SYDVKM.

This clone was counted between two and nine times. This chain uses TRBV4-2 with TRBJ1-2; D call uncertain. The CDR3 contains 14 residues. Germline V lookup: CDR1 LGHNA, CDR2 YNFKEQ. The V end lost 0 bases, the J end lost 7 bases, and 12 bases lay between the germline ends. CDR3 nucleotide sequence: TGTGCCAGCAGCCAAGAGGCGGGGATTGGTGGCTACACCTTC. It translates to CASSQEAGIGGYTF.

The chain is built from TRBV7-2 and TRBJ1-1; TRBD1 might be the D (5 bases). Between the trimmed V and J ends, which lost 4 bases and 4 bases, there was a span of 10 bases. The CDR3 is 13 amino acids. Germline CDR1 SGHTA, CDR2 FQGNSA. The CDR3 sequence is CASSSQGITEAFF. In nucleotides, the CDR3 is TGTGCCAGCAGCTCCCAGGGTATCACTGAAGCTTTCTTT.

The rearrangement links TRBV4-1 to TRBJ2-5; D is uncertain. Germline V gene sequence: CDR1 MGHRA, CDR2 YSYEKL. Trimming left V 3 bases short and J 1 base short, with 15 bases between. CDR3 size: 16 residues. The CDR3 DNA reads as TGCGCCAGCAGCCAGCTCCTTACGAGAGGCCAAGAGACCCAGTACTTC. It is translated as CASSQLLTRGQETQYF.

This chain connects TRBV5-5 to TRBJ1-1, with 7 nucleotides matching TRBD1. J gave up 0 bases and V 5 bases, and 4 bases lay outside the gene matches. Germline V lookup: CDR1 SGHKS, CDR2 YYEKEE (reference sequence). The CDR3 spans 14 residues. In DNA, the CDR3 is TGTGCCAGCAGGGGGACAGCTCTGAACACTGAAGCTTTCTTT. As protein: CASRGTALNTEAFF. The full variable domain, completed using reference TRBV5-5 and TRBJ1-1, is DAGVTQSPTHLIKTRGQQVTLRCSPISGHKSVSWYQQVLGQGPQFIFQYYEKEERGRGNFPDRFSARQFPNYSSELNVNALLLGDSALYLCASRGTALNTEAFFGQGTRLTVV.

This chain connects TRBV7-4 to TRBJ1-5; tentative D call: TRBD1 (6 bases). This CDR3 comprises 14 residues. V was pared by 4 bases and J by 3 bases, with 10 bases between. The V gene's germline CDR1 is SGHVT and CDR2 SQSDAQ. CDR3 DNA: TGTGCCAGCAGCTCAGGACAGTTCAATCAGCCCCAGCATTTT. Its protein is CASSSGQFNQPQHF.

The chain combines TRBV7-9 with TRBJ2-3; 12 bases are a match to TRBD2. Germline-derived CDR1 and CDR2 are SEHNR and FQNEAQ (reference sequence). The CDR3 is made up of 16 amino acids. V shed 4 bases and J 1 base; nucleotides not matched to a gene: 3. CDR3 DNA sequence: TGTGCCAGCAGCTCCTGGACTAGCGGGGGCACAGATACGCAGTATTTT. Amino acid sequence: CASSSWTSGGTDTQYF.

This chain uses TRBV27 with TRBJ1-2; 9 nucleotides line up with TRBD1. The germline V gene encodes CDR1 MNHEY and CDR2 SMNVEV (reference sequence). The V and J ends lost 4 bases and 5 bases, in that order; junction bases with no gene match: 8. The CDR3 runs to 15 residues. The CDR3 region has the DNA TGTGCCAGCAGTTCACGGGGACAGGGTGGGTATGGCTACACCTTC. It encodes CASSSRGQGGYGYTF.

The CDR3 loop reads CASSLGSTSGDTDTQYF. The DNA for the CDR3 is TGTGCCAGCAGCTTAGGTTCGACTAGCGGTGACACAGATACGCAGTATTTT. The genes are TRBV11-3 and TRBJ2-3, with 9 nucleotides matching TRBD2. The CDR3 sequence is 17 residues long. V trimming: 1 base; J trimming: 2 bases; junction bases outside the gene matches: 7. CDR1 and CDR2 (germline): SGHNT, YENEEA.

The rearrangement links TRBV7-2 to TRBJ2-5; TRBD2 aligns across 8 bases. Per the germline V gene, CDR1 is SGHTA and CDR2 is FQGNSA. V trimming: 4 bases; J trimming: 2 bases; junction bases outside the gene matches: 6. The CDR3 runs to 15 residues. CDR3 nucleotides: TGTGCCAGCAGCTCCGGGGGGGGTTTACAAGAGACCCAGTACTTC. This codes for CASSSGGGLQETQYF. The complete variable domain, with remaining parts taken from reference TRBV7-2 and TRBJ2-5, reads GAGVSQSPSNKVTEKGKDVELRCDPISGHTALYWYRQSLGQGLEFLIYFQGNSAPDKSGLPSDRFSAERTGGSVSTLTIQRTQQEDSAVYLCASSSGGGLQETQYFGPGTRLLVL.

The chain uses TRBV18 and TRBJ2-1; the D gene is possibly TRBD2 (7 bases). V lost 2 bases and J lost 6, with 17 bases in between. CDR3 length: 16 residues. The germline CDR1 and CDR2 sequences are KGHSH and LQKENI. The CDR3 DNA sequence: TGTGCCAGCTCACCATTCACGAGGGGGACTATCAATGAGCAGTTCTTC. Translating it yields CASSPFTRGTINEQFF.

The chain uses TRBV6-5 and TRBJ1-2, with D possibly being TRBD1 (5 bases). Germline V gene sequence: CDR1 MNHEY, CDR2 SVGAGI. The CDR3 covers 15 residues. Trimming removed 0 bases at V and 2 bases at J, with 10 bases between. CDR3 bases: TGTGCCAGCAGTTACTCCCCCACAGGCAACTATGGCTACACCTTC. Protein sequence: CASSYSPTGNYGYTF.

With respect to this clone: At one of its ends the junction is not consistent with the germline gene, which may arise from a read error. This rearrangement joins TRBV11-2 to TRBJ2-7; possibly TRBD2 for D (5 bases). The CDR3 covers 12 residues. Germline CDR1 reads SGHAT; CDR2 reads FQNNGV. CDR3 bases: TGTGCCAGCAGCCGTGGCCAGCGGATAAGCGACTTC. It specifies CASSRGQRISDF.

The chain is built from TRBV7-2 and TRBJ2-1; TRBD2 agrees at 16 bases. The germline gives CDR1 SGHTA, CDR2 FQGNSA. The J segment lost 6 bases and the V segment lost 4 bases, leaving 9 bases of the junction unmatched. The CDR3 runs 18 residues. CDR3 nucleotide sequence: TGTGCCAGCAGCTCCCAGGGACTAGCGGGGGGGGCCATCAATGAGCAGTTCTTC. Amino acid sequence: CASSSQGLAGGAINEQFF.

This chain uses TRBV29-1 with TRBJ1-2; TRBD1 might be the D (5 bases). V lost 6 bases and J lost 4, with 15 bases in between. The CDR3 has 13 residues. Germline V lookup: CDR1 SQVTM, CDR2 ANQGSEA. The CDR3 nucleotides read TGCAGCGTGATGGGGACTGGAGGCTATGGCTACACCTTC. Protein product: CSVMGTGGYGYTF.

The chain has TRBV9 and TRBJ2-3, with 13 bases aligning to TRBD2. Per germline, CDR1 SGDLS and CDR2 YYNGEE. V lost 3 bases to trimming and J lost 7 bases; unmatched junction nucleotides: 14. The CDR3 is 18 residues long. CDR3 DNA: TGTGCCAGCAGCGCCCGAGGCCTCACTAGCGGGGGGGCACATACGCAGTATTTT. Protein sequence: CASSARGLTSGGAHTQYF.

This sequence joins TRBV29-1 and TRBJ1-1; no clear D. The germline CDR1 and CDR2 sequences are SQVTM and ANQGSEA. The CDR3 spans 10 residues. V lost 7 bases, J lost 6 bases, and 9 bases lay in between. CDR3: CSAADPEAFF. CDR3 nucleotide sequence: TGCAGCGCAGCGGACCCTGAAGCTTTCTTT.